What follows is one TCR beta chain and its context. What it binds is unknown. The sample originates from a study of T cell responses to AZD1222 COVID-19 vaccine. Findings of the study overall: Mostly white British, mostly female donors; authors suggested clonal diversity may be underestimated. At baseline, just 6 or 7 AZD1222 recipients tested seropositive. Repertoire sampling occurred only after the peak T cell response. With dominance at 160-218 and 743-854, vaccine-associated CD4 TCRs spanned spike.

There are 17 residues in the CDR3. Germline values: CDR1 SGHKS, CDR2 YYEKEE (reference sequence). V shed 4 bases and J shed 0 bases, with 17 bases lying between them. TCRdb keeps only in-frame clones here, not all; method: immunoSEQ multiplex PCR. The repertoire holds around 130,000 clones, about 89% seen once, with 6.5% to 8% in the top ten. V gene TRBV5-5 combines with J gene TRBJ1-5; maybe TRBD1 (6 bases). The sequence came from an adult who received the MenACWY meningococcal vaccine as a control. This specimen was peripheral blood, taken 28 days after the second dose of the MenACWY control vaccine. CDR3 protein: CASSRATGSYSNQPQHF. The CDR3 nucleotides read TGTGCCAGCAGCCGCGCTACAGGGAGTTATAGCAATCAGCCCCAGCATTTT.